This T cell receptor (beta chain) was recorded in a study of CD8+ T cells in alopecia areata. Whole-study results and caveats: Scalp lesions, especially in alopecia totalis/universalis, had higher clonality than normal scalp. On tofacitinib, scalp clonality and expanded CD8+ clones among top 100 fell significantly. Sequences from scalp samples also cover resident alphabeta T cells of normal skin.

Reverse transcribed after extraction, RNA yielded cDNA as the sequencing template. Data came from immunoSEQ multiplex PCR; TCRdb stores just in-frame clones and leaves some out. The sample has around 270,000 clones, roughly 60% seen once. Noted treatment: oral pan-JAK inhibitor, 5-10 mg twice daily. Obtained from alopecia areata patients were lesional scalp punch biopsies along with peripheral blood. Details on this clone: Its antigen is undetermined.

CDR3 size: 14 residues. Trimming took 2 bases from V and 6 from J; bases not matched to a gene: 4. Germline CDR1 is SNHLY and CDR2 is FYNNEI. Sample: CD4+ T cells sorted from blood, taken at week 24, from a patient treated with tofacitinib. This rearrangement joins TRBV2 to TRBJ2-4; 7 nucleotides agree with TRBD2. The receptor was isolated from a human donor with alopecia areata. The CDR3 bases are TGTGCCAGCAGTGAACTGCGGGGGACAAACATTCAGTACTTC. Translating gives CASSELRGTNIQYF.